This TCR beta chain was sequenced during a study of shared clonotypes between healthy human individuals. On the study more broadly: The cohort comprised two women and a few men. Their ages spanned 18 to 49 years. Broader study findings: Shared clonotypes across all four donors exceeded non-shared ones in generation probability.

As for this clone: As yet, its antigen is unknown.

Naivety among CD8 cells was defined by CD45RO negativity and positive CCR7 selection, thereby excluding terminally differentiated effector memory CD45RA+ cells. The table came from immunoSEQ multiplex PCR; TCRdb's copy has only in-frame clones and leaves some out. The repertoire has some 800,000 clones, 90% to 95% of them found once; the top ten carry approximately 25%. The sequence was obtained from a man aged 25 to 45 in good health. Sequences were obtained from naive CD8+ T cells sorted from blood.

As DNA, the CDR3 is TGTGCCAGCAGTTACTCTCCGGGACAGGCTCACGGGGAGCTGTTTTTT. As protein: CASSYSPGQAHGELFF. The rearrangement links TRBV6-5 to TRBJ2-2, with 8 bases that match TRBD1. Trimming took 0 bases from V and 7 from J; bases not matched to a gene: 7. CDR1 MNHEY and CDR2 SVGAGI come from the germline V gene. CDR3 length: 16 amino acids.